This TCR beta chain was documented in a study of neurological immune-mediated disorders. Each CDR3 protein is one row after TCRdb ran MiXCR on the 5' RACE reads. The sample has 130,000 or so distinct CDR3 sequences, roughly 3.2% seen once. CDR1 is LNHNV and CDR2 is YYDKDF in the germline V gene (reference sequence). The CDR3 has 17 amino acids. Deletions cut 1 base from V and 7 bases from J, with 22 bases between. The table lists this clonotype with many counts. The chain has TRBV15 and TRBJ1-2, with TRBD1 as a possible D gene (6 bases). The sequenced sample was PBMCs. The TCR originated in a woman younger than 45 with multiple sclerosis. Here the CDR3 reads CATSRAFRDTSEGGYTF. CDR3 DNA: TGTGCCACCAGCAGAGCATTCCGGGACACCTCCGAGGGTGGCTACACCTTC.